The sequence of this T cell receptor (beta chain) was determined in a study of T cell responses to AZD1222 COVID-19 vaccine. Study conclusions and caveats: Seropositive at baseline were only a handful of AZD1222 recipients. Recipients of two AZD1222 doses showed rising Spike-specific TCR breadth and depth.

Profiling relied on immunoSEQ multiplex PCR, and the TCRdb table lists in-frame clones only, not all of them. The sample lists some 120,000 clones, 80% to 95% seen once, with approximately 3.3% in the top ten. The length of the CDR3 is 14 residues. V lost 3 bases to trimming and J lost 3 bases, with 9 bases between them. In germline, CDR1 is MGHRA, CDR2 YSYEKL. A remark on this clone: Its antigen is undetermined.

This TCR derives from an adult in good health. This rearrangement joins TRBV4-1 to TRBJ2-4; D perhaps matches TRBD1 (6 bases). Sequencing used peripheral blood, obtained on day 0 of AZD1222 vaccination. The CDR3 sequence is CASSQPGVKNIQYF. The CDR3 nucleotides read TGCGCCAGCAGCCAGCCAGGGGTCAAAAACATTCAGTACTTC.